The 4 T cell receptor beta chains below come from one sample, sequenced in a study of blood T cell repertoires in COVID-19. The repertoire was sequenced with immunoSEQ multiplex PCR; TCRdb's copy has only in-frame clones and lacks some. Here the sample spans 250,000 or so clones, more than 75% being singletons. Sequencing used PBMCs or T cells enriched from blood (not recorded which). The receptor set was obtained from a woman between 50 and 59 years old who had recovered from COVID-19.

The gene calls are TRBV19 and TRBJ2-7, with 8 bases identical to TRBD1. Germline loops: CDR1 LNHDA, CDR2 SQIVND (reference sequence). CDR3 length: 13 amino acids. V gave up 4 bases and J gave up 4 bases; unmatched junction bases: 3. The CDR3 sequence: CASSRDRWYEQYF. DNA for the CDR3: TGTGCCAGTAGTAGGGACAGGTGGTACGAGCAGTACTTC. The full variable domain, in which reference TRBV19 and TRBJ2-7 provide the parts outside the CDR3, is DGGITQSPKYLFRKEGQNVTLSCEQNLNHDAMYWYRQDPGQGLRLIYYSQIVNDFQKGDIAEGYSVSREKKESFPLTVTSAQKNPTAFYLCASSRDRWYEQYFGPGTRLTVT.

This chain links TRBV7-2 with TRBJ1-3; maybe TRBD1 (5 bases). The ends were cut back, 0 bases at V and 2 bases at J, with 8 bases in the middle. The germline V gene has CDR1 SGHTA and CDR2 FQGNSA. This CDR3 is 15 amino acids long. CDR3 sequence: CASSLAGGAGNTIYF. The CDR3 region has the DNA TGTGCCAGCAGCTTAGCAGGAGGGGCTGGAAACACCATATATTTT.

The chain joins TRBV6-5 to TRBJ1-2; TRBD1 agrees at 9 bases. The CDR3 contains 13 residues. The ends lost 6 bases at V and 7 bases at J; junction bases unmatched: 6. In germline, CDR1 is MNHEY, CDR2 SVGAGI. For the CDR3, the DNA is TGTGCCAGCAGGGGGGACAGGGTGGCTGGCTACACCTTC. It translates to CASRGDRVAGYTF.

This clone was recorded a few times. CDR3 sequence: CASSQGAGTGELFF. The CDR3 DNA reads as TGTGCCAGTAGTCAGGGGGCCGGGACCGGGGAGCTGTTTTTT. This chain connects TRBV19 to TRBJ2-2; 8 nucleotides line up with TRBD1. CDR1 is LNHDA, CDR2 SQIVND, per germline (reference sequence). V lost 5 bases, J lost 5 bases, and 4 bases stayed unmatched. The length of the CDR3 is 14 residues.